The rows below give T cell receptor beta chains drawn from one sample of a study of cytomegalovirus exposure and HLA in healthy donors. Assay used: immunoSEQ multiplex PCR; TCRdb lists only in-frame clones, some missing. The sample carries some 110,000 clones, around 75% recorded once. Sequenced input: PBMCs. Source of these receptors: a man under 40 in good health and CMV-seropositive. CDR3s include the opening cysteine and the closing phenylalanine or tryptophan. A D gene is named only where the DNA matches it firmly. Some rows mark clone size as missing; the rest say once, few, many or name a class of expanded clone.

abundance | d_gene | j_gene | len | v_gene | CDR3aa | CDR3nt
once | - | TRBJ2-5 | 12 | TRBV7-9 | CASSATPIAQDF | TGTGCCAGCAGCGCAACCCCTATCGCGCAGGACTTC
- | TRBD1 | TRBJ2-1 | 15 | TRBV7-2 | CASSLEGGTGRVTFF | TGTGCCAGCAGCTTAGAAGGTGGGACAGGGAGGGTAACGTTCTTC
- | TRBD1 | TRBJ1-1 | 15 | TRBV7-8 | CASSLADRTVTEAFF | TGTGCCAGCAGCTTAGCGGACAGGACTGTAACTGAAGCTTTCTTT
- | TRBD1 | TRBJ1-1 | 15 | TRBV12-5 | CASGPDREWNTEAFF | TGTGCTAGTGGGCCGGACAGGGAATGGAACACTGAAGCTTTCTTT
- | - | TRBJ2-7 | 12 | TRBV19 | CASSILGGEQYF | TGTGCCAGTAGTATCCTCGGGGGTGAGCAGTACTTC
few | - | TRBJ2-2 | 15 | TRBV6-1 | CASRRGGGRSGELFF | TGTGCCAGCAGGAGAGGGGGGGGGCGGTCCGGGGAGCTGTTTTTT
- | - | TRBJ1-2 | 15 | TRBV19 | CASSTWRGGLEPYTF | TGTGCCAGTAGTACCTGGAGGGGGGGCTTGGAGCCCTACACCTTC
- | TRBD1 | TRBJ1-2 | 22 | TRBV27 | CASSIGWSLLGSGQGESYGYTF | TGTGCCAGCAGCATAGGGTGGTCCCTTTTGGGTTCAGGACAGGGGGAAAGCTATGGCTACACCTTC
- | TRBD1 | TRBJ1-1 | 14 | TRBV29-1 | CSVAGQGTNTEAFF | TGCAGCGTTGCCGGACAGGGTACGAACACTGAAGCTTTCTTT
- | - | TRBJ1-6 | 16 | TRBV5-5 | CASSATPGLGNSPLHF | TGTGCCAGCAGCGCCACGCCCGGACTCGGGAATTCACCCCTCCACTTT
few | - | TRBJ1-4 | 14 | TRBV2 | CASTVGGRGEKLFF | TGTGCCAGCACAGTCGGGGGAAGGGGTGAAAAACTGTTTTTT
- | - | TRBJ2-5 | 14 | TRBV10-1 | CASSENGGRETQYF | TGCGCCAGCAGTGAGAACGGGGGGCGAGAGACCCAGTACTTC
- | - | TRBJ1-4 | 12 | TRBV29-1 | CSTLGGNEKLFF | TGCAGCACCCTCGGGGGTAATGAAAAACTGTTTTTT
- | TRBD2 | TRBJ2-3 | 17 | TRBV4-1 | CASSLARTSGFGDTQYF | TGCGCCAGCAGCTTAGCCAGGACTAGCGGATTCGGGGATACGCAGTATTTT
once | - | TRBJ2-1 | 12 | TRBV29-1 | CSVASSYNEQFF | TGCAGCGTGGCTAGCTCCTACAATGAGCAGTTCTTC
- | TRBD2 | TRBJ2-1 | 14 | TRBV5-1 | CASSLGGAYNEQFF | TGCGCCAGCAGCCTCGGGGGGGCCTACAATGAGCAGTTCTTC
- | TRBD2 | TRBJ2-1 | 14 | TRBV30 | CAWSVAGARVEQFF | TGTGCCTGGAGTGTAGCGGGGGCTCGGGTAGAGCAGTTCTTC
- | - | TRBJ2-1 | 18 | TRBV2 | CASSLNWFTGSSYNEQFF | TGTGCCAGCAGCCTAAACTGGTTCACGGGGAGCTCCTACAATGAGCAGTTCTTC
- | TRBD1 | TRBJ1-2 | 13 | TRBV5-1 | CASSLNRGPGYTF | TGCGCCAGCAGCTTGAACAGGGGGCCCGGCTACACCTTC
- | TRBD1 | TRBJ2-1 | 16 | TRBV4-2 | CASSQLDRGGNNEQFF | TGTGCCAGCAGCCAATTGGACAGGGGAGGGAACAATGAGCAGTTCTTC
- | - | TRBJ1-2 | 14 | TRBV7-8 | CASSPTAGNYGYTF | TGTGCCAGCAGCCCGACAGCGGGTAACTATGGCTACACCTTC
- | TRBD2 | TRBJ2-7 | 13 | TRBV5-6 | CASSLDPGGEQYF | TGTGCCAGCAGCTTGGATCCGGGAGGCGAGCAGTACTTC